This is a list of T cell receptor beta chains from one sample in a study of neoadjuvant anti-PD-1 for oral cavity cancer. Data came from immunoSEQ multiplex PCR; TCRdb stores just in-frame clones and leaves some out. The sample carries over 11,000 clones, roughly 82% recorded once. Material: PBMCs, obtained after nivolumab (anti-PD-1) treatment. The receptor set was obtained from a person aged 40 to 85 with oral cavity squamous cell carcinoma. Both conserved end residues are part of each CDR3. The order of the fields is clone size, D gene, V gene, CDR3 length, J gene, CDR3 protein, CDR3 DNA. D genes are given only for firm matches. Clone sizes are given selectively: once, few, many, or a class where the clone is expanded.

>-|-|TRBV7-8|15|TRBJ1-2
CASSPRWSPPYGYTF
TGTGCCAGCAGCCCGAGATGGAGTCCTCCCTATGGCTACACCTTC
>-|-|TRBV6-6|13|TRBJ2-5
CASSYSTGETQYF
TGTGCCAGCAGTTACAGTACCGGTGAGACCCAGTACTTC
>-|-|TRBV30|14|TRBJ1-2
CAWSLSTGLGGYTF
TGTGCCTGGAGCCTATCAACAGGGTTGGGAGGCTACACCTTC
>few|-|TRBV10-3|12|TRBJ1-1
CAISEGLTEAFF
TGTGCCATCAGTGAGGGGCTGACTGAAGCTTTCTTT
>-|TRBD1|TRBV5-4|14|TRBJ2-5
CASSWTGLGETQYF
TGTGCCAGCAGCTGGACAGGGTTGGGGGAGACCCAGTACTTC
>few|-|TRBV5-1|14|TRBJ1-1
CASSQSTGNTEAFF
TGCGCCAGCAGCCAATCAACAGGGAACACTGAAGCTTTCTTT
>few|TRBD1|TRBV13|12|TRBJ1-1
CASRRLTGRAFF
TGTGCCAGCAGACGATTGACAGGGCGAGCTTTCTTT
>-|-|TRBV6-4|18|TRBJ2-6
CASSDSTTSTSGANVLTF
TGTGCCAGCAGTGACTCGACCACATCGACAAGCGGGGCCAACGTCCTGACTTTC
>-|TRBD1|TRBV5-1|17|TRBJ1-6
CASSPGTGGRVVSPLHF
TGCGCCAGCAGCCCCGGGACAGGGGGCCGGGTCGTCTCACCCCTCCACTTT
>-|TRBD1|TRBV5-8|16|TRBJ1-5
CASSSQGAWSNQPQHF
TGTGCCAGCAGCTCTCAGGGGGCTTGGAGCAATCAGCCCCAGCATTTT
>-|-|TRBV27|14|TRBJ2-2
CASRRDMNTGELFF
TGTGCCAGCCGGCGGGACATGAACACCGGGGAGCTGTTTTTT